This TCR beta chain originates from a study of cytotoxic CD8 clonotypes in ibrutinib-treated CLL. Overall study context: Among responders, 24 were partial and 2 complete; after median roughly 70 months, roughly 15 stayed remitted and approximately 12 progressed. An average of about 260,000 productive templates and 94,082 productive rearrangements was obtained per sample.

The V end was cut by 5 bases, the J end by 5 bases, with 13 bases between. Germline CDR1 WSHSY, CDR2 SAAADI. The CDR3 sequence is 14 residues long. Sequenced by immunoSEQ multiplex PCR; TCRdb stores in-frame clones only, minus some. The repertoire holds 12,000 to 15,000 clones, 50% to 75% seen once, with around 40% in the top ten. Study results and caveats: Sustained-remission and progressing patients had unequal sampling times. Researchers report that baseline clonality outpaced age-matched healthy donors and tracked circulating CD8+ T-cell counts.

By proportion, this clone is medium-sized. Its antigen is unidentified. V gene TRBV10-2 combines with J gene TRBJ1-5; weak D call: TRBD1 (5 bases). Sequences were derived from PBMCs, sampled before ibrutinib treatment. This TCR was recovered from a human donor with chronic lymphocytic leukemia. This CDR3 reads CASSPRQQYQPQHF. Written as DNA, the CDR3 is TGCGCCAGCAGTCCGCGACAGCAATATCAGCCCCAGCATTTT.